These 3 T cell receptor beta chains came from one sample sequenced in a study of shared clonotypes between healthy human individuals. Using immunoSEQ multiplex PCR, the repertoire was profiled, and TCRdb retains in-frame clones only, with some absent. Here the sample spans about 2,100,000 clones, 85% to 95% being singletons. CD45RO-negative, CCR7-selected cells formed the naive CD8 fraction, which excluded terminally differentiated effector memory CD45RA+ cells. The sample consisted of naive CD8+ T cells from PBMCs. Every receptor here comes from a young man in good health. Some clones in this sample may be carry-over from other donors' samples.

This chain links TRBV4-1 with TRBJ2-2, with 7 bases lining up with TRBD1. Unmatched junction bases numbered 4, after V lost 0 bases and J lost 6 bases. This CDR3 spans 15 amino acids. Germline values: CDR1 MGHRA, CDR2 YSYEKL. CDR3 loop: CASSQETTGSGELFF. As DNA, the CDR3 is TGCGCCAGCAGCCAAGAGACGACAGGGTCCGGGGAGCTGTTTTTT.

The genes are TRBV29-1 and TRBJ1-2; D not certain. The germline gives CDR1 SQVTM, CDR2 ANQGSEA. The ends were cut back, 3 bases at V and 9 bases at J, with 11 bases in the middle. The length of the CDR3 is 11 residues. The CDR3 region has the DNA TGCAGCGTTGAGGTCCTGGGAAGCTACACCTTC. It specifies CSVEVLGSYTF.

This clone was counted once. This rearrangement joins TRBV7-9 to TRBJ2-5, with TRBD1 matching 7 bases. This CDR3 spans 16 amino acids. Germline V gives CDR1 SEHNR, CDR2 FQNEAQ (reference sequence). With V trimmed by 6 bases and J by 1 base, 11 bases remained unmatched. In nucleotides, the CDR3 is TGTGCCAGCAGGATCGGAGAGGACAGGATCCAAGAGACCCAGTACTTC. This encodes CASRIGEDRIQETQYF.